Only a few counts were recorded for the clone carrying this TCR beta chain. The sample is drawn from a study of blood T cell repertoires in COVID-19. Study in general: Samples came from the United States, Italy and Spain, spanning acute and convalescent COVID-19. PBMCs, B-cell-depleted T cells, or T cells were the source of the cDNA or gDNA that made up the material.

In the authors' methods: How many nucleated cells were present was estimated from reference gene primer amplification. Only in-frame clones appear in the TCRdb table, and some are missing; sequencing was by immunoSEQ multiplex PCR. V and J calls and clone size come straight from that table; D and trimming were deduced from the DNA. The repertoire holds approximately 260,000 clones, with around 86% as singletons. This clonotype was sampled from a woman between 55 and 75 years old with active or convalescent COVID-19. The sequencing input was peripheral blood.

CDR3 DNA sequence: TGTGCCTGGAGTGTAGGGACAAATCCTCCCTACGAGCAGTACTTC. Its protein is CAWSVGTNPPYEQYF. The chain combines TRBV30 with TRBJ2-7, with D tentatively TRBD1 (6 bases). V was clipped by 0 bases and J by 2 bases, with 14 bases between them. CDR3 length: 15 residues. Germline assignment: CDR1 GTSNPN and CDR2 SVGIG (reference sequence).